This entry lists 14 T cell receptor beta chains sequenced from one sample in a study of beta chain features in type 1 diabetes (dated by TCRdb to the late 2010s). On the study overall, not on this receptor specifically: In all four CD4+ subsets, TCRB CDR3 length was moderately but significantly shorter in type 1 diabetes patients.

No antigen has been identified for these receptors. Receptors were amplified or captured by the immunoSEQ multiplex PCR assay. The High Capacity cDNA Reverse Transcription Kit was used to reverse transcribe all of the isolated RNA, meaning that expressed TCRB transcripts were what got sequenced. The table was pulled from immuneACCESS by TCRdb, which kept in-frame rearrangements only. Such tables lose some clones; where checked, under half of the loss comes from unresolved V genes, and the rest has no known cause. This sample lists 550,000 to 850,000 clones; 10% to 15% were detected once. The top ten hold around 0.022% of the sample. The specimen was naive CD4+ T cells from blood. What the cell subset or site label conveys for this sample: true naive CD4+ T cells. The origin of the receptors is a man aged 18 to 29 with type 1 diabetes.

This clone was seen only a few times. The V and J genes are TRBV7-2 and TRBJ1-2; the match to TRBD1 covers 7 bases. The trim removed 0 bases at V and 1 base at J, leaving 2 bases unmatched. Germline assignment: CDR1 SGHTA and CDR2 FQGNSA. This CDR3 is built from 15 residues. The CDR3 nucleotides are TGTGCCAGCAGCTTAGCAACAGGGGTTAACTATGGCTACACCTTC. This encodes CASSLATGVNYGYTF.

The rearrangement links TRBV7-8 to TRBJ2-7; D is perhaps TRBD1 (6 bases). The CDR3 spans 14 residues. The V gene's germline CDR1 is SGHVS and CDR2 FQNEAQ. V lost 6 bases and J 1 base, leaving 13 bases between the germline ends. CDR3 in DNA: TGTGCCAGCAGTTATAACAGGGATTCCTACGAGCAGTACTTC. The encoded protein is CASSYNRDSYEQYF.

This clone has a handful of counts. The chain carries TRBV6-1 and TRBJ2-1, with unresolved D. V lost 3 bases to trimming and J lost 2 bases, with 5 bases between them. The CDR3 is 13 amino acids. The germline gives CDR1 MNHNS, CDR2 SASEGT. CDR3 DNA sequence: TGTGCCAGCAGTGATCGAACCTACAATGAGCAGTTCTTC. It is translated as CASSDRTYNEQFF.

This clone was seen a handful of times. The chain has TRBV7-9 and TRBJ1-1, with D tentatively TRBD1 (6 bases). Trimming pared 5 bases from V and 1 base from J, leaving 11 bases between. CDR1 and CDR2 from the germline V gene are SEHNR and FQNEAQ (reference sequence). The CDR3 has 14 residues. The CDR3 here is CASSTFRGNTEAFF. The CDR3 region has the DNA TGTGCCAGCAGCACATTCAGGGGGAACACTGAAGCTTTCTTT. Full variable domain (rest looked up from reference TRBV7-9 and TRBJ1-1): DTGVSQNPRHKITKRGQNVTFRCDPISEHNRLYWYRQTLGQGPEFLTYFQNEAQLEKSRLLSDRFSAERPKGSFSTLEIQRTEQGDSAMYLCASSTFRGNTEAFFGQGTRLTVV.

V and J are TRBV5-1 and TRBJ1-1; TRBD1 is a possible D gene (6 bases). Trimming took 5 bases from V and 3 from J, leaving 14 bases between them. Per germline, CDR1 SGHRS and CDR2 YFSETQ. The CDR3 runs 14 residues. This CDR3 is CASRGQTWDTEAFF. The CDR3, as DNA: TGCGCCAGCAGAGGACAGACCTGGGACACTGAAGCTTTCTTT.

Notes on this clone: Additional DNA sequences in this sample encode the identical CDR3. V usage is TRBV6-5 and J usage is TRBJ2-7; 11 bases fit TRBD1. Germline V gives CDR1 MNHEY, CDR2 SVGAGI. The ends lost 3 bases at V and 4 bases at J; junction bases unmatched: 2. This CDR3 region has 14 residues. CDR3 in DNA: TGTGCCAGCAGTTATGGGACAGGGGGGTACGAGCAGTACTTC. Protein sequence: CASSYGTGGYEQYF.

This clone showed up many times. The chain links TRBV10-3 to TRBJ2-2, with 7 nucleotides matching TRBD2. CDR1 is ENHRY, CDR2 SYGVKD, per germline. With 6 bases clipped from V and 3 bases from J, the junction kept 1 base outside the gene matches. The CDR3 is 13 amino acids. In DNA, the CDR3 is TGTGCCATCAGGGCGGGAGACACCGGGGAGCTGTTTTTT. Protein product: CAIRAGDTGELFF.

This clone was seen a few times. The genes are TRBV15 and TRBJ2-5; D uncertain. CDR3 size: 14 residues. V lost 0 bases, J lost 0 bases, and 5 bases lay in between. Per germline, CDR1 LNHNV and CDR2 YYDKDF (reference sequence). The CDR3 DNA follows: TGTGCCACCAGCAGAGACCAGTACCAAGAGACCCAGTACTTC. Protein sequence: CATSRDQYQETQYF.

This clone was picked up a small number of times. The chain uses TRBV6-1 and TRBJ1-1; D unresolved. Germline V gene sequence: CDR1 MNHNS, CDR2 SASEGT. V dropped 3 bases and J dropped 7 bases, with 15 bases sitting between them. The CDR3 is made up of 14 amino acids. In DNA, the CDR3 is TGTGCCAGCAGTGAGGGCAGCCTGCTCCTTGAAGCTTTCTTT. Translation: CASSEGSLLLEAFF.

This clone was seen only a few times. This chain joins TRBV7-2 and TRBJ1-6; D unclear. The CDR3 covers 14 residues. Per the germline V gene, CDR1 is SGHTA and CDR2 is FQGNSA. V dropped 2 bases and J dropped 4 bases, with 6 bases sitting between them. The CDR3 sequence: CASSLLLYNSPLHF. The CDR3 nucleotides are TGTGCCAGCAGCTTATTACTGTATAATTCACCCCTCCACTTT.

The V and J genes are TRBV4-1 and TRBJ2-2; D remains unclear. The CDR3 runs 13 residues. Germline V CDR1 and CDR2: MGHRA, YSYEKL. With 1 base removed from V and 6 bases from J, the gap between germline ends came to 6 bases. The CDR3 nucleotides read TGCGCCAGCAGCCAAGTTGTGTCCGGGGAGCTGTTTTTT. It translates to CASSQVVSGELFF.

This clone was seen a handful of times. The chain combines TRBV7-9 with TRBJ1-2; the match to TRBD1 covers 8 bases. V gave up 8 bases and J gave up 7 bases; unmatched junction bases: 6. CDR3 length equals 12 residues. Germline V gives CDR1 SEHNR, CDR2 FQNEAQ (reference sequence). The CDR3 protein is CASQTGETGYTF. The CDR3 nucleotides read TGTGCCAGCCAGACAGGGGAGACTGGCTACACCTTC.

This clone appeared a few times. The chain employs TRBV6-5 and TRBJ1-2; possibly TRBD1 for D (5 bases). The CDR3 spans 13 residues. Germline lookup yields CDR1 MNHEY and CDR2 SVGAGI. V shed 5 bases and J shed 4 bases, with 11 bases lying between them. The chain's CDR3 is CASSPGDSYGYTF. The CDR3 nucleotides read TGTGCCAGCAGTCCTGGAGACAGCTATGGCTACACCTTC.

V is TRBV6-5 and J is TRBJ1-5; tentatively, D is TRBD1 (5 bases). V lost 5 bases and J 2 bases, leaving 10 bases between the germline ends. The germline CDR1 and CDR2 sequences are MNHEY and SVGAGI. CDR3 size: 14 residues. CDR3 region: CASSPAGGNQPQHF. CDR3 coding DNA: TGTGCCAGCAGTCCCGCGGGGGGCAATCAGCCCCAGCATTTT.